Listed here is a single TCR beta chain. Its antigen is not identified. The sample is drawn from a study of cytomegalovirus exposure and HLA in healthy donors. Regarding the study as a whole: Apparent HLA restriction characterized most CMV-associated TCR beta chains in a later analysis.

PCR employed 60 Vbeta and 13 Jbeta primers. Profiled with immunoSEQ multiplex PCR; TCRdb holds only in-frame clones, not every one. The sample shows 150,000 to 200,000 clones, roughly 80% of them seen only once. The germline CDR1 and CDR2 sequences are LNHDA and SQIVND (reference sequence). This CDR3 spans 18 amino acids. Deletions cut 5 bases from V and 2 bases from J, with 25 bases between. The rearrangement uses TRBV19 and TRBJ2-7; D is perhaps TRBD1 or TRBD2 (10 bases each). The TCR comes from a male donor in good health and CMV-seronegative. Sequencing input: PBMCs. CDR3 sequence: CASSVTGGRTSGTYEQYF. CDR3 DNA: TGTGCCAGTAGTGTGACAGGGGGCAGGACTAGCGGTACCTACGAGCAGTACTTC.